This is a list of T cell receptor beta chains from one sample in a study of cytomegalovirus exposure and HLA in healthy donors. TCRdb keeps only in-frame clones here, not all; method: immunoSEQ multiplex PCR. Of roughly 120,000 clones listed, over 90% are singletons. Sequencing was done on a sample of PBMCs. The receptors were gathered from a woman aged 18-30 years in good health and CMV-seronegative. The CDR3 runs from the conserved cysteine through the conserved F or W. Fields, in order: D gene, V gene, J gene, clone size, CDR3 protein, CDR3 DNA. D genes are given only for firm matches. Expanded clones get a size class; other rows say once, few or many, or leave the size out.

d_call: -; v_call: TRBV28; j_call: TRBJ2-2; clone_size: -; cdr3_aa: CASSTQTGELFF; cdr3_nt: TGTGCCAGCAGTACCCAGACCGGGGAGCTGTTTTTT
d_call: TRBD1; v_call: TRBV30; j_call: TRBJ1-2; clone_size: -; cdr3_aa: CALQGAGDYGYTF; cdr3_nt: TGTGCCTTACAGGGGGCGGGTGACTATGGCTACACCTTC
d_call: TRBD2; v_call: TRBV9; j_call: TRBJ2-7; clone_size: -; cdr3_aa: CASSVDGVSGGGEQYF; cdr3_nt: TGTGCCAGCAGCGTAGATGGCGTCTCGGGAGGGGGGGAACAGTACTTC
d_call: TRBD2; v_call: TRBV7-3; j_call: TRBJ2-3; clone_size: -; cdr3_aa: CASSSGEGKPDTQYF; cdr3_nt: TGTGCCAGCAGCTCCGGGGAGGGTAAGCCAGATACGCAGTATTTT
d_call: TRBD1; v_call: TRBV28; j_call: TRBJ1-4; clone_size: -; cdr3_aa: CASSSRTGAYEKLFF; cdr3_nt: TGTGCCAGCAGCTCACGGACAGGGGCGTATGAAAAACTGTTTTTT
d_call: TRBD1; v_call: TRBV18; j_call: TRBJ1-5; clone_size: -; cdr3_aa: CASSQRGQGVSQPQHF; cdr3_nt: TGTGCCAGCTCACAACGTGGACAGGGCGTAAGTCAGCCCCAGCATTTT
d_call: TRBD1; v_call: TRBV5-1; j_call: TRBJ1-4; clone_size: -; cdr3_aa: CASSLGSTGQSEKLFF; cdr3_nt: TGCGCCAGCAGCTTGGGGTCGACAGGGCAATCTGAAAAACTGTTTTTT
d_call: -; v_call: TRBV18; j_call: TRBJ2-3; clone_size: -; cdr3_aa: CASSSGGSTDTQYF; cdr3_nt: TGTGCCAGCTCTTCCGGGGGTAGCACAGATACGCAGTATTTT
d_call: -; v_call: TRBV7-9; j_call: TRBJ1-5; clone_size: -; cdr3_aa: CASSLTTGSSNQPQHF; cdr3_nt: TGTGCCAGCAGCTTAACGACAGGTTCAAGCAATCAGCCCCAGCATTTT
d_call: TRBD1; v_call: TRBV30; j_call: TRBJ1-1; clone_size: -; cdr3_aa: CAWTGGTWTEAFF; cdr3_nt: TGTGCCTGGACAGGGGGGACTTGGACTGAAGCTTTCTTT
d_call: -; v_call: TRBV11-2; j_call: TRBJ1-1; clone_size: once; cdr3_aa: CASSLGWGRMNTEAFF; cdr3_nt: TGTGCCAGCAGCCTGGGGTGGGGGCGAATGAACACTGAAGCTTTCTTT
d_call: -; v_call: TRBV7-3; j_call: TRBJ1-1; clone_size: -; cdr3_aa: CASSFVLRDTEAFF; cdr3_nt: TGTGCCAGCAGCTTCGTCCTGCGGGACACTGAAGCTTTCTTT
d_call: TRBD2; v_call: TRBV5-1; j_call: TRBJ2-3; clone_size: -; cdr3_aa: CATSGSGGASNTQYF; cdr3_nt: TGCGCCACCTCTGGTAGCGGGGGGGCCTCGAATACGCAGTATTTT
d_call: TRBD1; v_call: TRBV4-1; j_call: TRBJ2-5; clone_size: -; cdr3_aa: CASSQEGDRGWETQYF; cdr3_nt: TGCGCCAGCAGCCAAGAAGGGGACAGGGGTTGGGAGACCCAGTACTTC
d_call: -; v_call: TRBV5-1; j_call: TRBJ2-7; clone_size: -; cdr3_aa: CASSLGGGTYEQYF; cdr3_nt: TGCGCCAGCAGCTTGGGTGGGGGGACTTACGAGCAGTACTTC
d_call: -; v_call: TRBV9; j_call: TRBJ2-3; clone_size: -; cdr3_aa: CASSVGIASTDTQYF; cdr3_nt: TGTGCCAGCAGCGTAGGAATAGCCAGCACAGATACGCAGTATTTT
d_call: TRBD2; v_call: TRBV9; j_call: TRBJ2-3; clone_size: -; cdr3_aa: CASSAPKVREKVWAPDTQYF; cdr3_nt: TGTGCCAGCAGCGCCCCTAAGGTGCGGGAGAAGGTATGGGCTCCAGATACGCAGTATTTT
d_call: -; v_call: TRBV19; j_call: TRBJ1-2; clone_size: -; cdr3_aa: CASSIWRGRVNSDGYTF; cdr3_nt: TGTGCCAGTAGTATATGGCGGGGGCGAGTCAATTCGGATGGCTACACCTTC
d_call: -; v_call: TRBV7-7; j_call: TRBJ2-3; clone_size: -; cdr3_aa: CASSPSPTDTQYF; cdr3_nt: TGTGCCAGCAGCCCCTCCCCCACAGATACGCAGTATTTT
d_call: TRBD2; v_call: TRBV11-3; j_call: TRBJ2-1; clone_size: -; cdr3_aa: CASSLEASGVYNEQFF; cdr3_nt: TGTGCCAGCAGCTTAGAAGCTAGCGGGGTTTACAATGAGCAGTTCTTC
d_call: -; v_call: TRBV5-4; j_call: TRBJ1-1; clone_size: -; cdr3_aa: CASSSPGGTEAFF; cdr3_nt: TGTGCCAGCAGCTCCCCGGGGGGGACTGAAGCTTTCTTT
d_call: TRBD1; v_call: TRBV7-3; j_call: TRBJ1-1; clone_size: -; cdr3_aa: CASSRDGTAEAFF; cdr3_nt: TGTGCCAGCAGCAGAGACGGGACAGCTGAAGCTTTCTTT
d_call: TRBD2; v_call: TRBV27; j_call: TRBJ2-1; clone_size: -; cdr3_aa: CASSPLAGRSYNEQFF; cdr3_nt: TGTGCCAGCAGTCCTCTAGCGGGTCGCTCCTACAATGAGCAGTTCTTC
d_call: -; v_call: TRBV6-5; j_call: TRBJ2-7; clone_size: -; cdr3_aa: CASSYSNRQGFNEQYF; cdr3_nt: TGTGCCAGCAGTTACTCGAATCGTCAGGGATTCAACGAGCAGTACTTC
d_call: -; v_call: TRBV5-4; j_call: TRBJ2-7; clone_size: -; cdr3_aa: CASSGIMGAGSYEQYF; cdr3_nt: TGTGCCAGCAGCGGTATAATGGGGGCAGGGAGCTACGAGCAGTACTTC
d_call: -; v_call: TRBV27; j_call: TRBJ1-2; clone_size: once; cdr3_aa: CASSLQGRGGYTF; cdr3_nt: TGTGCCAGCAGTTTACAGGGTAGGGGTGGCTACACCTTC
d_call: -; v_call: TRBV28; j_call: TRBJ2-7; clone_size: -; cdr3_aa: CASSSMNRAEQYF; cdr3_nt: TGTGCCAGCAGTTCGATGAACAGGGCGGAGCAGTACTTC
d_call: TRBD1; v_call: TRBV5-4; j_call: TRBJ1-2; clone_size: -; cdr3_aa: CASSFGQGGTGGYTF; cdr3_nt: TGTGCCAGCAGCTTCGGACAGGGGGGGACTGGTGGCTACACCTTC
d_call: TRBD1; v_call: TRBV18; j_call: TRBJ2-4; clone_size: -; cdr3_aa: CASSSQGAVKNIQYF; cdr3_nt: TGTGCCAGCTCATCGCAGGGGGCTGTGAAGAACATTCAGTACTTC
d_call: -; v_call: TRBV25-1; j_call: TRBJ2-7; clone_size: -; cdr3_aa: CASSGSTGSYEQYF; cdr3_nt: TGTGCCAGCAGTGGCTCCACGGGGTCCTACGAGCAGTACTTC
d_call: TRBD2; v_call: TRBV7-3; j_call: TRBJ2-3; clone_size: -; cdr3_aa: CASSGSGRADTQYF; cdr3_nt: TGTGCCAGCAGCGGTAGCGGGAGGGCCGATACGCAGTATTTT
d_call: -; v_call: TRBV20-1; j_call: TRBJ2-7; clone_size: -; cdr3_aa: CSAILYEQYF; cdr3_nt: TGCAGTGCTATTCTCTACGAGCAGTACTTC